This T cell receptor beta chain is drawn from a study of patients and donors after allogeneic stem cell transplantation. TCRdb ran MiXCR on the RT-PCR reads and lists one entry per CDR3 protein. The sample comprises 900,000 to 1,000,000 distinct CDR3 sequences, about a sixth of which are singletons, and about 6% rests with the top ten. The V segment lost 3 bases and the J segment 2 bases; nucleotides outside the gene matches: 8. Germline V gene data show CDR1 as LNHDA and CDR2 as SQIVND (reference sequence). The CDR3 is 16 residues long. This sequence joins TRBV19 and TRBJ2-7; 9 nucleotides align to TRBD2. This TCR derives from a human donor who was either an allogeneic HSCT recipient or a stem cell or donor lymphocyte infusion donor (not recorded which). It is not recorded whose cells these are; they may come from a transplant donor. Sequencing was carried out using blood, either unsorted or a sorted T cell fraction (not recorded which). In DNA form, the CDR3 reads TGTGCCAGTAGTATCGCCGGCGGGAGGGCTACCTACGAGCAGTACTTC. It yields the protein CASSIAGGRATYEQYF.